The next 8 T cell receptor beta chains were all read from a single sample in a study of blood T cell repertoires in COVID-19. Profiled with immunoSEQ multiplex PCR; TCRdb holds only in-frame clones, not every one. The data contain about 95,000 clones, about nine tenths of them singletons. Sequencing was performed on peripheral blood. Receptor source: a woman in her sixties or seventies with acute or convalescent COVID-19.

This chain links TRBV19 with TRBJ1-1, with unresolved D. Between the trimmed V and J ends, which lost 5 bases and 1 base, there was a span of 11 bases. The germline gives CDR1 LNHDA, CDR2 SQIVND (reference sequence). The CDR3 is 14 amino acids. CDR3 region: CASSPQVQNTEAFF. In nucleotides, the CDR3 is TGTGCCAGTAGTCCCCAGGTACAGAACACTGAAGCTTTCTTT.

This clone showed up just once. The rearrangement links TRBV11-2 to TRBJ1-3; a possible D gene is TRBD1 (5 bases). The length of the CDR3 is 16 residues. The germline CDR1 and CDR2 sequences are SGHAT and FQNNGV. V lost 3 bases to trimming and J lost 1 base, with 13 bases between them. Here the CDR3 DNA reads TGTGCCAGCAGCTTGTGGCAGGGAATGTCTGGAAACACCATATATTTT. This translates into CASSLWQGMSGNTIYF. Combining the CDR3 with reference TRBV11-2 and TRBJ1-3 gives the whole variable domain EAGVAQSPRYKIIEKRQSVAFWCNPISGHATLYWYQQILGQGPKLLIQFQNNGVVDDSQLPKDRFSAERLKGVDSTLKIQPAKLEDSAVYLCASSLWQGMSGNTIYFGEGSWLTVV.

This clone was picked up one time. This sequence joins TRBV10-1 and TRBJ2-3; D is unclear. The CDR3 runs to 17 residues. Germline CDR1 and CDR2: WNHNN and SYGVQD (reference sequence). The ends were cut back, 5 bases at V and 4 bases at J, with 22 bases in the middle. CDR3 in amino acids: CASSPSERSLTPDTQYF. Here the CDR3 DNA reads TGCGCCAGCAGTCCCTCCGAGAGGAGCCTTACGCCAGATACGCAGTATTTT.

V is TRBV14 and J is TRBJ2-5; 10 positions agree with TRBD2. This CDR3 contains 15 residues. The J segment lost 5 bases and the V segment lost 5 bases, leaving 8 bases of the junction unmatched. The germline V gene has CDR1 SGHDN and CDR2 FVKESK. The CDR3 is CASSEASGGWETQYF. The CDR3 bases are TGTGCCAGCAGCGAAGCTAGCGGGGGCTGGGAGACCCAGTACTTC.

The rearrangement links TRBV28 to TRBJ1-4; 9 bases line up with TRBD1. J lost 8 bases, V lost 8 bases, and 12 bases had no gene match. This CDR3 is built from 15 residues. The germline V gene has CDR1 MDHEN and CDR2 SYDVKM. The CDR3 loop is CASELDGTGPEKLFF. DNA of the CDR3: TGTGCCAGCGAACTCGATGGGACAGGGCCCGAAAAACTGTTTTTT. The entire variable domain, with the rest obtained from reference TRBV28 and TRBJ1-4, is as follows: DVKVTQSSRYLVKRTGEKVFLECVQDMDHENMFWYRQDPGLGLRLIYFSYDVKMKEKGDIPEGYSVSREKKERFSLILESASTNQTSMYLCASELDGTGPEKLFFGSGTQLSVL.

The rearrangement uses TRBV2 and TRBJ2-7; 10 bases agree with TRBD1. Germline V gives CDR1 SNHLY, CDR2 FYNNEI. The V segment lost 6 bases and the J segment 5 bases; nucleotides outside the gene matches: 10. This CDR3 is 15 amino acids long. CDR3 nucleotide sequence: TGTGCCAGCAGGACAGGGGGCTTAGTTCTCCACGAGCAGTACGTC. Its translation: CASRTGGLVLHEQYV.

V usage is TRBV12-5 and J usage is TRBJ1-1; D not certain. Germline values: CDR1 LGHNT, CDR2 FRNRAP. CDR3 length equals 13 residues. With 2 bases removed from V and 0 bases from J, the gap between germline ends came to 4 bases. The CDR3 nucleotides read TGTGCTAGTGGTTTGTCCATGAACACTGAAGCTTTCTTT. Translation gives CASGLSMNTEAFF.

The CDR3 region has the DNA TGTGCCAGCAGTCAACAGGGGTACCAAGAGACCCAGTACTTC. Its translation is CASSQQGYQETQYF. J is TRBJ2-5 and V is TRBV3-1 (or the pseudogene TRBV3-2), with 7 positions matching TRBD1. V was clipped by 6 bases and J by 0 bases; unmatched bases: 4. The germline V gene has CDR1 LGHDT and CDR2 YNNKEL (reference sequence). The length of the CDR3 is 14 residues.